The 15 T cell receptor beta chains below come from one sample, sequenced in a study of cytomegalovirus exposure and HLA in healthy donors. In the PCR, 60 Vbeta and 13 Jbeta primers were used. Measured with immunoSEQ multiplex PCR; TCRdb has only the in-frame clones, and not every one. The table lists approximately 140,000 clones, about 80% of them singletons. What was sequenced was PBMCs. Source of these receptors: a woman between 40 and 50 years old in good health and CMV-seronegative.

This rearrangement joins TRBV2 to TRBJ1-6; no clear D. This CDR3 has 14 residues. V dropped 3 bases and J dropped 8 bases, with 11 bases sitting between them. CDR1 is SNHLY, CDR2 FYNNEI, per germline. CDR3 amino acids: CASSDEARHSPLHF. The CDR3 DNA is TGTGCCAGCAGTGACGAGGCTAGGCATTCACCCCTCCACTTT.

The rearrangement uses TRBV28 and TRBJ1-1, with TRBD1 as a possible D gene (5 bases). The CDR3 spans 16 residues. V was trimmed by 6 bases and J by 1 base, leaving 18 bases between them. Per the germline V gene, CDR1 is MDHEN and CDR2 is SYDVKM. The DNA of the CDR3 is TGTGCCAGCAGCCTAAACGCGGGACTATCGAACACTGAAGCTTTCTTT. Its protein is CASSLNAGLSNTEAFF.

A few counts support this clone. The rearrangement joins TRBV5-1 to TRBJ2-3, with TRBD2 matching 9 bases. The J segment lost 1 base and the V segment lost 4 bases, leaving 10 bases of the junction unmatched. The CDR3 is 17 amino acids. Germline V gene data show CDR1 as SGHRS and CDR2 as YFSETQ. The CDR3 DNA reads TGCGCCAGCAGCCTACGCGGGGGGGCGAGCGGCACAGATACGCAGTATTTT. Its protein product is CASSLRGGASGTDTQYF.

V gene TRBV11-2 combines with J gene TRBJ2-5, with 10 bases lining up with TRBD2. Trimming at V came to 3 bases and at J to 2 bases, leaving 9 bases not matched to a gene. This CDR3 contains 17 residues. Germline V gene data show CDR1 as SGHAT and CDR2 as FQNNGV. CDR3 sequence reads: CASSFQVPSGSQETQYF. The CDR3 coding sequence is TGTGCCAGCAGCTTCCAGGTCCCTAGCGGGAGTCAAGAGACCCAGTACTTC.

The J gene is TRBJ2-1, the V gene TRBV5-1, with TRBD1 identical over 9 bases. The ends lost 4 bases at V and 1 base at J; junction bases unmatched: 3. Germline V CDR1 and CDR2: SGHRS, YFSETQ. The CDR3 has 15 amino acids. CDR3 bases: TGCGCCAGCAGCCTAGGGACAGGGTCCTACAATGAGCAGTTCTTC. Translated: CASSLGTGSYNEQFF.

CDR3 sequence: CASRGGQGINYGYTF. The CDR3 DNA is TGTGCCAGCAGGGGGGGACAGGGGATAAACTATGGCTACACCTTC. The rearrangement joins TRBV28 to TRBJ1-2; 10 positions match TRBD1. This CDR3 has 15 amino acids. After removal of 6 bases from V and 2 bases from J, the junction contained 6 bases not matched to a gene. CDR1 and CDR2 (germline): MDHEN, SYDVKM.

The V and J genes are TRBV15 and TRBJ2-5; 9 bases match TRBD1. Germline V lookup: CDR1 LNHNV, CDR2 YYDKDF (reference sequence). This CDR3 spans 16 amino acids. V lost 6 bases to trimming and J lost 3 bases; unmatched junction nucleotides: 11. The CDR3 bases are TGTGCCACCAGTGATACAGGGGGCAAAGGTGAAGAGACCCAGTACTTC. It encodes CATSDTGGKGEETQYF.

The J gene is TRBJ2-3, the V gene TRBV4-3; D is undetermined. Trimming took off 2 bases at V and 2 bases at J, with 8 bases between the two ends. From germline, CDR1 is LGHNA and CDR2 YSLEER. This CDR3 is built from 14 residues. CDR3 DNA sequence: TGCGCCAGCAGCCAACACACCACCACAGATACGCAGTATTTT. Amino acids: CASSQHTTTDTQYF.

The chain employs TRBV2 and TRBJ2-7; 9 positions agree with TRBD1. The CDR3 runs to 14 residues. With 6 bases clipped from V and 5 bases from J, the junction kept 8 bases outside the gene matches. Germline V lookup: CDR1 SNHLY, CDR2 FYNNEI. CDR3 bases: TGTGCCAGCAGCCCCATCGGGACAGGGCACGAGCAGTACTTC. This translates into CASSPIGTGHEQYF. The whole variable domain, remainder taken from reference TRBV2 and TRBJ2-7, is EPEVTQTPSHQVTQMGQEVILRCVPISNHLYFYWYRQILGQKVEFLVSFYNNEISEKSEIFDDQFSVERPDGSNFTLKIRSTKLEDSAMYFCASSPIGTGHEQYFGPGTRLTVT.

This clone was counted between two and nine times. The chain is built from TRBV6-6 and TRBJ2-1, with D hard to call. CDR1 MNHNY and CDR2 SVGAGI come from the germline V gene (reference sequence). CDR3 length: 15 amino acids. Trimming left V 2 bases short and J 4 bases short, with 12 bases between. CDR3 protein: CASSYEEAEYNEQFF. CDR3 coding DNA: TGTGCCAGCAGTTACGAAGAGGCGGAGTACAATGAGCAGTTCTTC.

The rearrangement links TRBV19 to TRBJ2-7, with a possible D match to TRBD2 (5 bases). This CDR3 is built from 13 residues. Germline loops: CDR1 LNHDA, CDR2 SQIVND (reference sequence). The V gene lost 4 bases and the J gene lost 0 bases, with 7 bases spanning the gap. CDR3 protein: CASSTAVSYEQYF. For the CDR3, the DNA is TGTGCCAGTAGTACAGCGGTCTCCTACGAGCAGTACTTC. The whole variable domain, remainder taken from reference TRBV19 and TRBJ2-7, is DGGITQSPKYLFRKEGQNVTLSCEQNLNHDAMYWYRQDPGQGLRLIYYSQIVNDFQKGDIAEGYSVSREKKESFPLTVTSAQKNPTAFYLCASSTAVSYEQYFGPGTRLTVT.

The rearrangement joins TRBV4-2 to TRBJ1-2; 10 bases align to TRBD1. The CDR3 is made up of 15 amino acids. The germline V gene encodes CDR1 LGHNA and CDR2 YNFKEQ. Trimming cost V 1 base and J 4 bases; bases outside gene matches: 3. The CDR3 coding sequence is TGTGCCAGCAGCCAAGGCCGGGACAGGGGCTATGGCTACACCTTC. Residues: CASSQGRDRGYGYTF.

The chain carries TRBV11-2 and TRBJ2-7; no clear D gene. Trimming stripped 1 base from V and 6 bases from J, with 7 bases between. CDR3 length equals 12 residues. The germline CDR1 and CDR2 sequences are SGHAT and FQNNGV. For the CDR3, the DNA is TGTGCCAGCAGCTTAGCAGGTGGCGAGCAGTACTTC. Its protein is CASSLAGGEQYF.

The V gene is TRBV28, the J gene TRBJ2-5; TRBD2 matches 7 bases. The DNA matches TRBJ2-7 better at its end, which makes the J call doubtful. The CDR3 has 15 amino acids. Germline lookup yields CDR1 MDHEN and CDR2 SYDVKM. The CDR3 sequence: CASSLRASGSYEQYF. In DNA form, the CDR3 reads TGTGCCAGCAGTTTAAGAGCTAGCGGCTCCTACGAGCAGTACTTC.

V usage is TRBV5-1 and J usage is TRBJ1-3; D ambiguous. This CDR3 region has 14 residues. V was cut by 4 bases and J by 4 bases, with 12 bases left in between. Germline CDR1 and CDR2: SGHRS and YFSETQ. CDR3 nucleotide sequence: TGCGCCAGCAGCGAAAAAGGCAGGGGAAACACCATATATTTT. This sequence encodes CASSEKGRGNTIYF.